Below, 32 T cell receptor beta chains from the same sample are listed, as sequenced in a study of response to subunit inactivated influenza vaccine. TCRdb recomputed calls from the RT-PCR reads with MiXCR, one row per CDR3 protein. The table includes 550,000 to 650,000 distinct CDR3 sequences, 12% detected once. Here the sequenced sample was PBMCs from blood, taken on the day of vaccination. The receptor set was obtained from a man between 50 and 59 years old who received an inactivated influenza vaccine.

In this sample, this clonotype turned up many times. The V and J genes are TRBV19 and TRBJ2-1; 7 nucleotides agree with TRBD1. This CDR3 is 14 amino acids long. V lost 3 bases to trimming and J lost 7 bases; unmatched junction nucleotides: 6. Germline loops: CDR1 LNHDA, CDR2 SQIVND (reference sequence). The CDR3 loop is CASSMTDRWNEQFF. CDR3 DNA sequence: TGTGCCAGTAGTATGACGGACAGGTGGAATGAGCAGTTCTTC.

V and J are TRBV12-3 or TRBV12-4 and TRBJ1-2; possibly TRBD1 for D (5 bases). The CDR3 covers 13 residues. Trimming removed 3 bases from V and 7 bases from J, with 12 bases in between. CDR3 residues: CASSLGGAAGYTF. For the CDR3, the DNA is TGTGCCAGCAGTTTGGGTGGGGCGGCTGGCTACACCTTC.

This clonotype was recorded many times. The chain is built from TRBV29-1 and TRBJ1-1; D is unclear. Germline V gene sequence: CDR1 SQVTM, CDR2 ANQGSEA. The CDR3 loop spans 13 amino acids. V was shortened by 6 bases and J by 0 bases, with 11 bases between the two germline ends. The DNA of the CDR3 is TGCAGCGTCGTCCACTTGTTGAACACTGAAGCTTTCTTT. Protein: CSVVHLLNTEAFF.

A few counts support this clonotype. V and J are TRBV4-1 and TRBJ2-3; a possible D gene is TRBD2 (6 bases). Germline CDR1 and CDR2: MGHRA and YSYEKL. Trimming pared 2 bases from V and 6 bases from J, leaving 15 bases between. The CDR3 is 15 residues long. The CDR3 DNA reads TGCGCCAGCAGCCAATTCGGGCAGGGAGGCGATACGCAGTATTTT. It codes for CASSQFGQGGDTQYF.

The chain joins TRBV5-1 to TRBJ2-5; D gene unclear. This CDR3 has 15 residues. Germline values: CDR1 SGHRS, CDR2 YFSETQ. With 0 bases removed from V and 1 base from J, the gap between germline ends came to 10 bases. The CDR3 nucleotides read TGCGCCAGCAGCTTGGGTCAGGACCGCCAAGAGACCCAGTACTTC. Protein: CASSLGQDRQETQYF.

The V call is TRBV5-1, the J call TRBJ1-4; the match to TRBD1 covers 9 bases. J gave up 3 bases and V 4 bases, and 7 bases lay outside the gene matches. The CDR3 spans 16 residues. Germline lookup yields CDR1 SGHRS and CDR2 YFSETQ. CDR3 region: CASSRDRANSNEKLFF. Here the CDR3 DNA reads TGCGCCAGCAGCCGGGACAGGGCTAATTCTAATGAAAAACTGTTTTTT.

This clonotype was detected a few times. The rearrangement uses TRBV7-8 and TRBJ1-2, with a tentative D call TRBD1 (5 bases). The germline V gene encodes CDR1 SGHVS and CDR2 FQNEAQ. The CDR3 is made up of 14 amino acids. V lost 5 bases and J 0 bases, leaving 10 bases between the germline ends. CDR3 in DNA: TGTGCCAGCAGCGCAGGGAGCGCTAACTATGGCTACACCTTC. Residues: CASSAGSANYGYTF.

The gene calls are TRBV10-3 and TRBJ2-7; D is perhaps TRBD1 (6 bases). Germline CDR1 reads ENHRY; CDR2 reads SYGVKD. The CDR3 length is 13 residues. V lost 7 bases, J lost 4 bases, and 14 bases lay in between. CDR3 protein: CAITGVDSYEQYF. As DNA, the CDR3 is TGTGCCATCACAGGGGTAGATAGTTACGAGCAGTACTTC.

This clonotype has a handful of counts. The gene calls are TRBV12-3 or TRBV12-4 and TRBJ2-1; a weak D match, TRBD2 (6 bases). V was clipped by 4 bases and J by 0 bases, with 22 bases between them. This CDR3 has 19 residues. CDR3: CASSSRWGGTSSSYNEQFF. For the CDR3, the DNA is TGTGCCAGCAGTTCTCGCTGGGGAGGTACGAGCAGCTCCTACAATGAGCAGTTCTTC.

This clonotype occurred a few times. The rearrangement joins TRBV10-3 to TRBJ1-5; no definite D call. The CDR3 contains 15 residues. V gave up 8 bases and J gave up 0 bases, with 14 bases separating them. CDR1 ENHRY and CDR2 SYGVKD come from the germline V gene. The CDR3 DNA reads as TGTGCCATCGCCGAGGGCAGGCGTAGCAATCAGCCCCAGCATTTT. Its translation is CAIAEGRRSNQPQHF.

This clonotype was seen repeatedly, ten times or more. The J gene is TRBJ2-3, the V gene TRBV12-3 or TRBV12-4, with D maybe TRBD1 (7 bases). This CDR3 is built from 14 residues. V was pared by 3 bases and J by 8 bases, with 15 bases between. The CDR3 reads CASSFQAQGGTQYF. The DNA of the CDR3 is TGTGCCAGCAGTTTCCAAGCGCAGGGGGGTACGCAGTATTTT.

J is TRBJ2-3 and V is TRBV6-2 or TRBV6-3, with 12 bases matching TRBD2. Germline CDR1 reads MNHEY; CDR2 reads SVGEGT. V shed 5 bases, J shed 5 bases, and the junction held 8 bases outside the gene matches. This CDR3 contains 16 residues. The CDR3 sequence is CASSDAGLAGRDTQYF. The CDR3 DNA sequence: TGTGCCAGCAGTGATGCGGGACTAGCGGGTCGAGATACGCAGTATTTT.

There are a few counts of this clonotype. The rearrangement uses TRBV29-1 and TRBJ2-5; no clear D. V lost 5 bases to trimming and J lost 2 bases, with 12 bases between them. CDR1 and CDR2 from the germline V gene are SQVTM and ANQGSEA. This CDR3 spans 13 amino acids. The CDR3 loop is CSVLQTTQETQYF. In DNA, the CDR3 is TGCAGCGTTCTTCAGACAACTCAAGAGACCCAGTACTTC.

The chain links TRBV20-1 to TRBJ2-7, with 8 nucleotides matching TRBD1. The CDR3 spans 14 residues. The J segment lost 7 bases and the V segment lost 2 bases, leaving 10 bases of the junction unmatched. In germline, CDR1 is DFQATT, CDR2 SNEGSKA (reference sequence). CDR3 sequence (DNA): TGCAGTGCTAGAAAGTTGCAGGGGGCGGGAGAGCAGTACTTC. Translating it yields CSARKLQGAGEQYF.

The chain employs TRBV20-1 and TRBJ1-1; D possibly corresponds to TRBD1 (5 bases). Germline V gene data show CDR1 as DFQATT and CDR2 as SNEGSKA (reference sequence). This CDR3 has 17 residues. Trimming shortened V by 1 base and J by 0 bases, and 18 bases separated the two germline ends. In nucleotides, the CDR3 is TGCAGTGCTAGAGTGCGCTATTCGGCAGGGTTGAACACTGAAGCTTTCTTT. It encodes CSARVRYSAGLNTEAFF.

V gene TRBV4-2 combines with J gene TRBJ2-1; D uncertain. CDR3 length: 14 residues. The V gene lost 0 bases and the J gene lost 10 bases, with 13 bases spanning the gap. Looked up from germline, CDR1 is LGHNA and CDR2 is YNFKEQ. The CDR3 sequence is CASSQDLRLEEQFF. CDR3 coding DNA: TGTGCCAGCAGCCAAGATCTTAGGCTAGAGGAGCAGTTCTTC.

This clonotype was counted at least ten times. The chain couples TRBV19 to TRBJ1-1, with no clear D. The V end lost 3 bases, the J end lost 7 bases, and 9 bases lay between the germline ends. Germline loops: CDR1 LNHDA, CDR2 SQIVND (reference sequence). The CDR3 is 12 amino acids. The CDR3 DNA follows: TGTGCCAGTAGTATTTCGGGGTTTGAAGCTTTCTTT. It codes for CASSISGFEAFF.

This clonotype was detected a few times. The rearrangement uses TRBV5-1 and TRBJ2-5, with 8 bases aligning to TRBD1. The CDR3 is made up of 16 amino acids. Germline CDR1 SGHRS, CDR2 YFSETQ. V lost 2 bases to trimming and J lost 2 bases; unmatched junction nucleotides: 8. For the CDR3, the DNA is TGCGCCAGCAGCTTATTCAGGACAGGGAGTCAAGAGACCCAGTACTTC. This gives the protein CASSLFRTGSQETQYF.

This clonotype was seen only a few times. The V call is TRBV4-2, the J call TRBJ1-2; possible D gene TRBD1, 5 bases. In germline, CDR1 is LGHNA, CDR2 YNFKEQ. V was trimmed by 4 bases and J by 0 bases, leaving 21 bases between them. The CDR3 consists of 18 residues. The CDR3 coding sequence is TGTGCCAGCAGCCGTATCCAGGACACCACGCTACCTAACTATGGCTACACCTTC. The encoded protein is CASSRIQDTTLPNYGYTF.

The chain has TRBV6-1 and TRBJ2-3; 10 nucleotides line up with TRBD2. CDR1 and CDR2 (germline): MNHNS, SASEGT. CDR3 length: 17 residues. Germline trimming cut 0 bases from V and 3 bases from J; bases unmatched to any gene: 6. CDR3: CASSEAQAGGPTDTQYF. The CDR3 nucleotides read TGTGCCAGCAGTGAAGCGCAAGCGGGGGGGCCTACAGATACGCAGTATTTT.

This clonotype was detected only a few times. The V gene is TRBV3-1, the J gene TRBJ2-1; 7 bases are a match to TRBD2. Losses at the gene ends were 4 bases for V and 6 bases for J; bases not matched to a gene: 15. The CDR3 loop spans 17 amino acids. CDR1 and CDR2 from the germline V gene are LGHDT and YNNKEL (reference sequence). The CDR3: CASSRKRGLLLINEQFF. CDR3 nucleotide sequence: TGTGCCAGCAGCCGAAAGCGGGGACTCCTCCTTATCAATGAGCAGTTCTTC.

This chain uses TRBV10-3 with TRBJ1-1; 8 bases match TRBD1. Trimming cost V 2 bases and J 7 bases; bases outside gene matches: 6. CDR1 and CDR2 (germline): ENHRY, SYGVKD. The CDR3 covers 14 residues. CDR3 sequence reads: CAISEGTGEDEAFF. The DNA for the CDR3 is TGTGCCATCAGTGAGGGGACAGGCGAGGATGAAGCTTTCTTT.

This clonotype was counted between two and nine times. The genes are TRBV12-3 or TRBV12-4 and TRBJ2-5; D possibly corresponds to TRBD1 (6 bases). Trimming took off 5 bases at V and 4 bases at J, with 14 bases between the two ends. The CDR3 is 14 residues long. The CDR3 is CASSPIQTGETQYF. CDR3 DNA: TGTGCCAGCAGTCCTATTCAGACAGGAGAGACCCAGTACTTC.

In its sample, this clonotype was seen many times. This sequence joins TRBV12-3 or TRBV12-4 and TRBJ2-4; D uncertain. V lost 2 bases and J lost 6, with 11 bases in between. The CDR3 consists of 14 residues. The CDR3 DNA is TGTGCCAGCAGTTTAATCCAGTTAGGAAACATTCAGTACTTC. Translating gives CASSLIQLGNIQYF.

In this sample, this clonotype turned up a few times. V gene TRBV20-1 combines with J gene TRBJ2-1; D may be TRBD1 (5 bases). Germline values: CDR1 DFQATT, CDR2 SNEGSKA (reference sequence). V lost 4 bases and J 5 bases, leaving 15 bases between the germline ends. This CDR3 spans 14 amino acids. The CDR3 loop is CSANLATANNEQFF. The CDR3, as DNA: TGCAGTGCTAATCTGGCGACAGCTAACAATGAGCAGTTCTTC.

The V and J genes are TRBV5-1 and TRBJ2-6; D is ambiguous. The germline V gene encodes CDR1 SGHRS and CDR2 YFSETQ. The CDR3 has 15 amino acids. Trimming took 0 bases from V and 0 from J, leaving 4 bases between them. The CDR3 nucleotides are TGCGCCAGCAGCTTGGAGCTCTCTGGGGCCAACGTCCTGACTTTC. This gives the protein CASSLELSGANVLTF.

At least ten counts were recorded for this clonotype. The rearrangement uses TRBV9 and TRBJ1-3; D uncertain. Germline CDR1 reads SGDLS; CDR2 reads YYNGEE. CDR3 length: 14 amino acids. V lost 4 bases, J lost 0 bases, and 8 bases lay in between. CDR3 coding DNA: TGTGCCAGCAGCCCAGAAGGCTCTGGAAACACCATATATTTT. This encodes CASSPEGSGNTIYF.

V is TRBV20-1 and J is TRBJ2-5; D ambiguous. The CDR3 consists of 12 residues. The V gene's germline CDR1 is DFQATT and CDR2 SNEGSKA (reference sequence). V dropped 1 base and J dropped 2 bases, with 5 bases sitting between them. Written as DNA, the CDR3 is TGCAGTGCTAGAGCTCCTCAAGAGACCCAGTACTTC. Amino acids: CSARAPQETQYF.

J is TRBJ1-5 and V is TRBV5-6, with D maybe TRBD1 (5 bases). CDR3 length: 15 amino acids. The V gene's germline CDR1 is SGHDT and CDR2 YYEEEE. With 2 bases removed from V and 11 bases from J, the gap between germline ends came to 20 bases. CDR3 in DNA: TGTGCCAGCAGCTTCGGAGGGACGGGTGCTTCGGCCCAGCATTTT. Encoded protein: CASSFGGTGASAQHF.

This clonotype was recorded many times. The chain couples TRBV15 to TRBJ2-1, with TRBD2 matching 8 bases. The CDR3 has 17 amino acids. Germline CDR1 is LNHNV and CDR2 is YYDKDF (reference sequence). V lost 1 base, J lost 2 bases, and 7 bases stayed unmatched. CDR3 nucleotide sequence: TGTGCCACCAGCAGAGTGCAAGCGGGAGCAACCTACAATGAGCAGTTCTTC. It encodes CATSRVQAGATYNEQFF.

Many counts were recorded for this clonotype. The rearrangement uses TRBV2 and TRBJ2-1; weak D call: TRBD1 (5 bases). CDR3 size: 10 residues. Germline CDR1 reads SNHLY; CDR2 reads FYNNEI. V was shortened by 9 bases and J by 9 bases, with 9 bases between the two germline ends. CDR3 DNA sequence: TGTGCCAGTGAAGGGGTTGAGCAGTTCTTC. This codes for CASEGVEQFF.

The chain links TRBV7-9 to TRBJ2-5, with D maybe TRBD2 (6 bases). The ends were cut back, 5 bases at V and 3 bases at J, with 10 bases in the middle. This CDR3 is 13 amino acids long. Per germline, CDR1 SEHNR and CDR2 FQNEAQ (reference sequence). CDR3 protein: CASSPGGEETQYF. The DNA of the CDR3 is TGTGCCAGCAGCCCGGGCGGGGAAGAGACCCAGTACTTC.